Here is one T cell receptor (beta chain) with its context. Germline V gene lookup returns CDR1 SGHRS and CDR2 YFSETQ. This CDR3 has 15 residues. V dropped 0 bases and J dropped 4 bases, with 13 bases sitting between them. The data derive from a study of blood T cell repertoires in COVID-19. Study in general: The origin of the acute and convalescent COVID-19 samples was the United States, Italy and Spain.

Per the original methods: Amplification of reference gene primers provided the estimated nucleated cell counts. The repertoire was sequenced with immunoSEQ multiplex PCR; TCRdb's copy has only in-frame clones and lacks some. V and J calls and clone size are given by that table; D and trimming were obtained from the DNA. The sample gives about 530,000 clones, about 88% of which show up once; roughly 7.3% is in the top ten. The J gene is TRBJ1-1, the V gene TRBV5-1; no clear D gene. This sequence originates from a woman aged 45-65 years with COVID-19, enrolled during active disease. The sample was peripheral blood. CDR3 sequence reads: CASSLGGPSVTEAFF. For the CDR3, the DNA is TGCGCCAGCAGCTTGGGCGGGCCAAGTGTCACTGAAGCTTTCTTT. Drawing the rest from reference TRBV5-1 and TRBJ1-1, the complete variable domain is KAGVTQTPRYLIKTRGQQVTLSCSPISGHRSVSWYQQTPGQGLQFLFEYFSETQRNKGNFPGRFSGRQFSNSRSEMNVSTLELGDSALYLCASSLGGPSVTEAFFGQGTRLTVV.